The 3 T cell receptor beta chains listed next were all sequenced from one sample in a study of cytomegalovirus exposure and HLA in healthy donors. PCR amplification relied on 60 Vbeta primers (plus 13 Jbeta primers). Data came from immunoSEQ multiplex PCR; TCRdb stores just in-frame clones and leaves some out. The table records about 160,000 clones, more than 65% of them present only once. Material: PBMCs. The receptors come from a man aged 25-45 years in good health and CMV-seronegative.

This clone was observed a few times. The rearrangement joins TRBV27 to TRBJ2-7; 10 positions match TRBD2. Trimming removed 5 bases from V and 4 bases from J; junction bases left unmatched: 5. The CDR3 contains 14 residues. CDR1 MNHEY and CDR2 SMNVEV come from the germline V gene (reference sequence). The CDR3 loop reads CASSPGLADYEQYF. The CDR3 DNA reads as TGTGCCAGCAGTCCCGGACTAGCGGATTACGAGCAGTACTTC.

The rearrangement links TRBV9 to TRBJ2-5, with 12 bases identical to TRBD2. CDR3 size: 16 residues. V dropped 4 bases and J dropped 4; count of bases not matched to a gene: 8. Per germline, CDR1 SGDLS and CDR2 YYNGEE. CDR3: CASSLRTSGVGETQYF. CDR3 in DNA: TGTGCCAGCAGCCTAAGGACTAGCGGGGTAGGAGAGACCCAGTACTTC.

The rearrangement uses TRBV10-3 and TRBJ1-5; a weak D match, TRBD1 (5 bases). Looked up from germline, CDR1 is ENHRY and CDR2 is SYGVKD. This CDR3 spans 16 amino acids. V gave up 0 bases and J gave up 3 bases, with 12 bases separating them. In DNA, the CDR3 is TGTGCCATCAGTGAGTCCCTCGGGGGGGACAATCAGCCCCAGCATTTT. Translated, it gives CAISESLGGDNQPQHF.